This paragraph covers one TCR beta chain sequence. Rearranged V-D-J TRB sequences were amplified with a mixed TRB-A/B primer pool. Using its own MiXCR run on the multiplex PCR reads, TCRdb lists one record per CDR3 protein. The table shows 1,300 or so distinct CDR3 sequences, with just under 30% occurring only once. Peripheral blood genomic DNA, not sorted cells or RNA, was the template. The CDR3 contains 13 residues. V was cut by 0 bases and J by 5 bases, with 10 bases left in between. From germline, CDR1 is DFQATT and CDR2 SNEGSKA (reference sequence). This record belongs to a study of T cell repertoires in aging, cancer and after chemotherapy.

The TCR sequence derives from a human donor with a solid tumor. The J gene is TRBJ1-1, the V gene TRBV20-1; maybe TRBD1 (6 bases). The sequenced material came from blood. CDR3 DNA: TGCAGTGCTAGAGAGGGGGGGCTGACTGAAGCTTTCTTT. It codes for CSAREGGLTEAFF.